Sequencing of this T cell receptor (beta chain) was carried out in a study of T cells in Graves' hyperthyroidism and ophthalmopathy. There were TCR beta CDR3 regions amplified from RNA transcripts. An initial round of RT-PCR targeting the TCR CDR3 relied on the HTBI primer set. One entry per CDR3 protein, called by TCRdb with MiXCR from the multiplex PCR reads. The sample lists fewer than 110,000 distinct CDR3 sequences, around a sixth occurring once. CDR3 size: 15 residues. V lost 4 bases and J lost 6; bases outside the gene matches: 8. Germline V CDR1 and CDR2: SGHRS, YFSETQ. PBMCs were derived from 10 ml fresh peripheral blood.

The TCR comes from a woman aged 45-65 years with Graves' hyperthyroidism. V is TRBV5-1 and J is TRBJ2-3, with TRBD1 matching 10 bases. The sequencing input was blood. CDR3 in amino acids: CASSTQGQGFDTQYF. DNA for the CDR3: TGCGCCAGCAGCACCCAGGGACAGGGGTTCGATACGCAGTATTTT.